The 28 T cell receptor beta chains reported below all come from one sample, sequenced in a study of identifying expanded T cells in peripheral blood. Method: immunoSEQ multiplex PCR; TCRdb's copy keeps in-frame clones and lacks some. The sample holds about 110,000 clones; roughly 91% are singletons and the top ten take around 15%. Sequenced input: blood. The source of these receptors is a person aged 18 to 70 in good health.

The rearrangement uses TRBV7-4 and TRBJ2-5; D is possibly TRBD1 or TRBD2 (5 bases each). The DNA end favors TRBJ2-7, so the J call may be wrong. Germline loops: CDR1 SGHVT, CDR2 SQSDAQ. This CDR3 is built from 16 residues. The chain's CDR3 is CASSLGNWDGTYEQYF. DNA for the CDR3: TGTGCCAGCAGCTTAGGGAACTGGGACGGCACCTACGAGCAGTACTTC.

The chain uses TRBV6-1 and TRBJ1-6; 7 nucleotides line up with TRBD1. CDR1 and CDR2 from the germline V gene are MNHNS and SASEGT. This CDR3 comprises 17 residues. J lost 3 bases, V lost 0 bases, and 5 bases had no gene match. In DNA, the CDR3 is TGTGCCAGCAGTGAAGCGGAGACAGGGTACTATAATTCACCCCTCCACTTT. Its protein is CASSEAETGYYNSPLHF.

The chain joins TRBV6-6 to TRBJ1-2; possible D gene TRBD1, 5 bases. Germline loops: CDR1 MNHNY, CDR2 SVGAGI (reference sequence). The CDR3 runs to 11 residues. V lost 8 bases and J 8 bases, leaving 12 bases between the germline ends. The CDR3 spells CASLEQGGYTF. The CDR3 coding sequence is TGTGCCAGCCTGGAGCAGGGCGGCTACACCTTC.

The gene calls are TRBV19 and TRBJ2-7; TRBD1 is a possible D gene (6 bases). V gave up 6 bases and J gave up 2 bases, with 14 bases separating them. The CDR3 runs to 14 residues. Germline loops: CDR1 LNHDA, CDR2 SQIVND (reference sequence). The CDR3 bases are TGTGCCAGTAGACGACAGGCCGCGACCTACGAGCAGTACTTC. As protein: CASRRQAATYEQYF. Full variable domain (outside the CDR3, taken from reference TRBV19 and TRBJ2-7): DGGITQSPKYLFRKEGQNVTLSCEQNLNHDAMYWYRQDPGQGLRLIYYSQIVNDFQKGDIAEGYSVSREKKESFPLTVTSAQKNPTAFYLCASRRQAATYEQYFGPGTRLTVT.

The V gene is TRBV10-2, the J gene TRBJ2-1; no clear D gene. V lost 2 bases to trimming and J lost 3 bases, with 11 bases between them. CDR1 is WSHSY, CDR2 SAAADI, per germline. CDR3 length equals 15 residues. CDR3 DNA: TGCGCCAGCAGTGAGGAACGTTTCCTCTACAATGAGCAGTTCTTC. Translation: CASSEERFLYNEQFF.

The V and J genes are TRBV27 and TRBJ1-5; D may be TRBD1 (5 bases). V lost 6 bases to trimming and J lost 7 bases, with 13 bases between them. The V gene's germline CDR1 is MNHEY and CDR2 SMNVEV (reference sequence). The CDR3 has 13 residues. CDR3 in amino acids: CASSLGGAQPQHF. CDR3 in DNA: TGTGCCAGCAGCTTAGGTGGGGCCCAGCCCCAGCATTTT.

V is TRBV29-1 and J is TRBJ2-1, with 7 positions matching TRBD1. Trimming cost V 6 bases and J 2 bases; bases outside gene matches: 13. The CDR3 is 16 residues long. Germline CDR1 is SQVTM and CDR2 is ANQGSEA. The CDR3 coding sequence is TGCAGCGTCGGTGATCGGACAGGAGAAACCTACAATGAGCAGTTCTTC. Protein product: CSVGDRTGETYNEQFF.

The chain recombines TRBV15 with TRBJ1-2; unclear D gene. Germline assignment: CDR1 LNHNV and CDR2 YYDKDF (reference sequence). The V gene lost 5 bases and the J gene lost 2 bases, with 9 bases spanning the gap. CDR3 length: 13 amino acids. The CDR3 nucleotides are TGTGCCACCAGCGCGGCGGACAACTATGGCTACACCTTC. Amino acid sequence: CATSAADNYGYTF.

V and J are TRBV4-3 and TRBJ1-1; possibly TRBD1 for D (5 bases). CDR3 length equals 16 residues. The germline V gene has CDR1 LGHNA and CDR2 YSLEER. V was shortened by 3 bases and J by 4 bases, with 18 bases between the two germline ends. CDR3 nucleotides: TGCGCCAGCAGCCACCCTAAGGATTTCGGGGGCACTGAAGCTTTCTTT. It specifies CASSHPKDFGGTEAFF.

The chain couples TRBV5-8 to TRBJ1-6; no reliable D call. CDR3 length: 16 amino acids. Looked up from germline, CDR1 is SGHTS and CDR2 is YDEGEE. The V and J ends lost 4 bases and 0 bases respectively, with 11 bases between them. CDR3 protein: CASSPQISSYNSPLHF. Here the CDR3 DNA reads TGTGCCAGCAGCCCCCAGATTAGCTCCTATAATTCACCCCTCCACTTT. Based on the CDR3 plus reference TRBV5-8 and TRBJ1-6, the full variable domain is EAGVTQSPTHLIKTRGQQATLRCSPISGHTSVYWYQQALGLGLQFLLWYDEGEERNRGNFPPRFSGRQFPNYSSELNVNALELEDSALYLCASSPQISSYNSPLHFGNGTRLTVT.

The chain combines TRBV6-4 with TRBJ1-4, with 7 bases identical to TRBD1. The CDR3 consists of 19 residues. In germline, CDR1 is MRHNA, CDR2 SNTAGT. The J segment lost 2 bases and the V segment lost 2 bases, leaving 14 bases of the junction unmatched. Here the CDR3 reads CASSDPSRGPPPTNEKLFF. In nucleotides, the CDR3 is TGTGCCAGCAGTGACCCTTCGAGGGGGCCACCACCGACTAATGAAAAACTGTTTTTT.

The chain combines TRBV7-9 with TRBJ1-6; D unresolved. CDR3 length: 17 residues. With 5 bases removed from V and 0 bases from J, the gap between germline ends came to 14 bases. CDR1 SEHNR and CDR2 FQNEAQ come from the germline V gene (reference sequence). The CDR3 here is CASSQPSESSYNSPLHF. The CDR3 nucleotides read TGTGCCAGCAGCCAGCCGTCGGAGAGCTCCTATAATTCACCCCTCCACTTT.

The chain carries TRBV11-3 and TRBJ1-3; D is unclear. The V end lost 5 bases, the J end lost 9 bases, and 8 bases lay between the germline ends. CDR3 length equals 11 residues. From germline, CDR1 is SGHNT and CDR2 YENEEA. CDR3 sequence reads: CASSPPGTIYF. In DNA form, the CDR3 reads TGTGCCAGCAGCCCCCCCGGCACCATATATTTT.

This clone was counted a few times. The chain links TRBV19 to TRBJ1-6; no clear D. Looked up from germline, CDR1 is LNHDA and CDR2 is SQIVND (reference sequence). The CDR3 is made up of 15 amino acids. Trimming pared 5 bases from V and 9 bases from J, leaving 17 bases between. The CDR3 reads CASSDLGGRFSPLHF. The CDR3 DNA sequence: TGTGCCAGTAGTGATTTAGGCGGGCGATTTTCACCCCTCCACTTT.

CDR3 sequence (DNA): TGTGCCAGCAGTGAAAAGTTTACCGGGGAGCTGTTTTTT. It translates to CASSEKFTGELFF. This chain links TRBV6-4 with TRBJ2-2; no definite D call. Trimming stripped 3 bases from V and 5 bases from J, with 7 bases between. The germline gives CDR1 MRHNA, CDR2 SNTAGT. This CDR3 has 13 amino acids.

This clone has a handful of counts. Other nucleotide sequences from this sample produce the same CDR3. This chain connects TRBV5-1 to TRBJ1-3; weak D call: TRBD1 (6 bases). Per germline, CDR1 SGHRS and CDR2 YFSETQ. Trimming cost V 1 base and J 4 bases, with 12 bases left between them. The CDR3 consists of 15 residues. The CDR3 nucleotides are TGCGCCAGCAGCTTGCTAGGGGGATTCGGAAACACCATATATTTT. Translation gives CASSLLGGFGNTIYF.

The V call is TRBV14, the J call TRBJ2-1, with 7 bases matching TRBD2. The germline gives CDR1 SGHDN, CDR2 FVKESK. The CDR3 covers 15 residues. Germline trimming cut 11 bases from V and 1 base from J; bases unmatched to any gene: 11. The CDR3 is CAGRSGAFSYNEQFF. CDR3 sequence (DNA): TGTGCCGGTCGGAGCGGGGCTTTTTCCTACAATGAGCAGTTCTTC.

The rearrangement uses TRBV9 and TRBJ2-3; D is uncertain. Trimming left V 3 bases short and J 4 bases short, with 15 bases between. The V gene's germline CDR1 is SGDLS and CDR2 YYNGEE. The CDR3 totals 15 residues. This CDR3 is CASSGWPQTSDTQYF. As DNA, the CDR3 is TGTGCCAGCAGCGGCTGGCCTCAGACATCAGATACGCAGTATTTT. The entire variable domain, with the rest obtained from reference TRBV9 and TRBJ2-3, is as follows: DSGVTQTPKHLITATGQRVTLRCSPRSGDLSVYWYQQSLDQGLQFLIQYYNGEERAKGNILERFSAQQFPDLHSELNLSSLELGDSALYFCASSGWPQTSDTQYFGPGTRLTVL.

V and J are TRBV5-1 and TRBJ2-6; 8 bases agree with TRBD2. The V and J ends lost 5 bases and 2 bases, in that order; junction bases with no gene match: 3. CDR1 and CDR2 (germline): SGHRS, YFSETQ. The CDR3 has 15 amino acids. The CDR3 reads CASRAGGAGANVLTF. Here the CDR3 DNA reads TGCGCCAGCAGGGCGGGGGGCGCTGGGGCCAACGTCCTGACTTTC.

V is TRBV6-1 and J is TRBJ2-2; no clear D gene. CDR1 and CDR2 (germline): MNHNS, SASEGT. The V gene lost 2 bases and the J gene lost 2 bases, with 3 bases spanning the gap. CDR3 length: 13 amino acids. The CDR3 DNA is TGTGCCAGCAGTGAAATCAACACCGGGGAGCTGTTTTTT. The encoded protein is CASSEINTGELFF.

This clone came up once. This chain joins TRBV7-9 and TRBJ2-7; D unresolved. Germline V gene sequence: CDR1 SEHNR, CDR2 FQNEAQ (reference sequence). This CDR3 spans 14 amino acids. V was pared by 2 bases and J by 7 bases, with 15 bases between. The CDR3 protein is CASSLSGWMGEQYF. Written as DNA, the CDR3 is TGTGCCAGCAGCTTATCCGGCTGGATGGGAGAGCAGTACTTC.

The DNA of the CDR3 is TGTGCCAGCAGCTTAGGTGCCCCAGGGGGCACAGATACGCAGTATTTT. This translates into CASSLGAPGGTDTQYF. V gene TRBV7-7 combines with J gene TRBJ2-3; the D gene is possibly TRBD1 (6 bases). V was cut by 1 base and J by 1 base, with 12 bases left in between. From germline, CDR1 is SSHAT and CDR2 FNYEAQ (reference sequence). There are 16 residues in the CDR3.

The chain couples TRBV19 to TRBJ2-2; TRBD1 might be the D (6 bases). The CDR3 runs 14 residues. The germline V gene encodes CDR1 LNHDA and CDR2 SQIVND (reference sequence). The V gene lost 5 bases and the J gene lost 4 bases, with 11 bases spanning the gap. The CDR3 here is CASSGPGATGELFF. Here the CDR3 DNA reads TGTGCCAGTAGTGGGCCAGGGGCCACCGGGGAGCTGTTTTTT.

The genes are TRBV7-9 and TRBJ1-2; D is possibly TRBD1 (6 bases). The CDR3 length is 13 residues. Germline-derived CDR1 and CDR2 are SEHNR and FQNEAQ (reference sequence). The CDR3 DNA reads TGTGCGGGTCAGTGGGGGCGTAACTATGGCTACACCTTC. Translating gives CAGQWGRNYGYTF. Supplemented by reference TRBV7-9 and TRBJ1-2, the full variable domain reads DTGVSQNPRHKITKRGQNVTFRCDPISEHNRLYWYRQTLGQGPEFLTYFQNEAQLEKSRLLSDRFSAERPKGSFSTLEIQRTEQGDSAMYLCAGQWGRNYGYTFGSGTRLTVV.

The CDR3 DNA reads as TGCGCCAGCAGCTTTAGCGGGGGCCAACTCAATGAGCAGTTCTTC. It codes for CASSFSGGQLNEQFF. The genes are TRBV5-1 and TRBJ2-1; 9 nucleotides line up with TRBD2. The junction had 6 bases not matched to a gene; V was cut back by 2 bases and J by 6 bases. CDR3 length: 15 residues. CDR1 is SGHRS and CDR2 is YFSETQ in the germline V gene.

This chain uses TRBV2 with TRBJ2-1; D is tentatively TRBD1 or TRBD2 (5 bases each). V lost 8 bases, J lost 5 bases, and 13 bases lay in between. This CDR3 spans 13 amino acids. Germline CDR1 and CDR2: SNHLY and FYNNEI. The CDR3 region has the DNA TGTGCCAGCGTTTCAGGGAGCAACAATGAGCAGTTCTTC. Its protein is CASVSGSNNEQFF.

This chain connects TRBV7-9 to TRBJ1-1; perhaps TRBD1 as D (5 bases). CDR1 and CDR2 from the germline V gene are SEHNR and FQNEAQ (reference sequence). Trimming took off 3 bases at V and 1 base at J, with 12 bases between the two ends. This CDR3 is built from 15 residues. Here the CDR3 reads CASSFLYTGNTEAFF. DNA for the CDR3: TGTGCCAGCAGCTTCCTCTATACAGGGAACACTGAAGCTTTCTTT.

This sequence joins TRBV7-2 and TRBJ2-3, with 12 bases identical to TRBD2. CDR3 length: 15 residues. The trim removed 8 bases at V and 6 bases at J, leaving 9 bases unmatched. Germline V gives CDR1 SGHTA, CDR2 FQGNSA. The CDR3 bases are TGTGCCAGCCAACTAGCGGGGGGTAACAGGGATACGCAGTATTTT. This sequence encodes CASQLAGGNRDTQYF.